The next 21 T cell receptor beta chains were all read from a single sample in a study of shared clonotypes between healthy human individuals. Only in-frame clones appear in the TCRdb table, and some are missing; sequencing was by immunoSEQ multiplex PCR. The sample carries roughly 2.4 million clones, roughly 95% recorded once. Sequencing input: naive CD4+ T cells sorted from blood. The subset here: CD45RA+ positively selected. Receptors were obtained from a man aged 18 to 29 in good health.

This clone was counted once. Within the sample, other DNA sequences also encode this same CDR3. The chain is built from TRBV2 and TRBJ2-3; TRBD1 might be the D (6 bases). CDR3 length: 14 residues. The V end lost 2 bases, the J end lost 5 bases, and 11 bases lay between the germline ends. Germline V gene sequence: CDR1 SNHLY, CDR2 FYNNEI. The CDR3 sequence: CASSENRVGDTQYF. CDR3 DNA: TGTGCCAGCAGTGAAAACAGGGTAGGAGATACGCAGTATTTT.

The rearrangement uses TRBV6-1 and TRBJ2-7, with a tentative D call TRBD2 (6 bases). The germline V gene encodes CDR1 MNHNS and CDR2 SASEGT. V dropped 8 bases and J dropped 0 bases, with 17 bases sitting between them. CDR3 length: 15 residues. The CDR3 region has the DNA TGTGCCAGCGGCACCGGGACTTTAAGCTCCTACGAGCAGTACTTC. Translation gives CASGTGTLSSYEQYF.

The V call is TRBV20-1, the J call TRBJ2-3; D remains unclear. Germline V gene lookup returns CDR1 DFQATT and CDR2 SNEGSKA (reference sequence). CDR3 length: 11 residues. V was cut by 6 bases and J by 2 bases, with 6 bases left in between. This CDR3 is CSAALTDTQYF. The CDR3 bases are TGCAGTGCGGCCCTCACAGATACGCAGTATTTT.

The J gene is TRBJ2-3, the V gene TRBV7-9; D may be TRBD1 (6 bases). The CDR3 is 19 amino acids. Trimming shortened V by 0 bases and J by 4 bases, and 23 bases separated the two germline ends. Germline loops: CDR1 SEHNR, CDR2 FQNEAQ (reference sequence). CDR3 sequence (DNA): TGTGCCAGCAGCTTAGCGAAAGGACGAGGGGGTTTATTGGCAGATACGCAGTATTTT. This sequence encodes CASSLAKGRGGLLADTQYF.

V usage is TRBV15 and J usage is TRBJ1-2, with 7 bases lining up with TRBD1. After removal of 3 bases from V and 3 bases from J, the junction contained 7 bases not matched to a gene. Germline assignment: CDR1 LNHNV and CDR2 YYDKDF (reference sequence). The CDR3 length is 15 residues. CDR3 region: CATSSSSTGYYGYTF. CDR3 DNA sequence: TGTGCCACCAGCAGTAGTTCGACAGGGTACTATGGCTACACCTTC.

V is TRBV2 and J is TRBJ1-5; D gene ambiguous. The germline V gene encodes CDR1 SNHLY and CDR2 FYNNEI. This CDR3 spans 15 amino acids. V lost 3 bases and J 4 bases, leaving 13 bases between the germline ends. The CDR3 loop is CASSDLGLGNQPQHF. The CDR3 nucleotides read TGTGCCAGCAGTGATTTAGGGTTGGGGAATCAGCCCCAGCATTTT.

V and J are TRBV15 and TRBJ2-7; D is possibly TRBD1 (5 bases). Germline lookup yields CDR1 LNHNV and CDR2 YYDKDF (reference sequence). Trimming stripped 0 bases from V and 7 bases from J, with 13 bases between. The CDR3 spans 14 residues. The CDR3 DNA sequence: TGTGCCACCAGCAGAGATTGGGGCTCAACGGAGCAGTACTTC. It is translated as CATSRDWGSTEQYF.

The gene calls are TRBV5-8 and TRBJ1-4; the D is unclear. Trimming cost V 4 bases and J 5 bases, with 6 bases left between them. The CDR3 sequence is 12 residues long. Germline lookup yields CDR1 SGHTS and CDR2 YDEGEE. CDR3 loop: CASSPSNEKLFF. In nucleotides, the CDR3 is TGTGCCAGCAGCCCGTCCAATGAAAAACTGTTTTTT. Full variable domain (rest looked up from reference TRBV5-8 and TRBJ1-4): EAGVTQSPTHLIKTRGQQATLRCSPISGHTSVYWYQQALGLGLQFLLWYDEGEERNRGNFPPRFSGRQFPNYSSELNVNALELEDSALYLCASSPSNEKLFFGSGTQLSVL.

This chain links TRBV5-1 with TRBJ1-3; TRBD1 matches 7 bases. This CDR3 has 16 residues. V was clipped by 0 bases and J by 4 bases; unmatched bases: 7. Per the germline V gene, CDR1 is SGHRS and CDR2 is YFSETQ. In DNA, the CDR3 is TGCGCCAGCAGCTTGGAAACGACAGGGACGGGAAACACCATATATTTT. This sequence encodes CASSLETTGTGNTIYF.

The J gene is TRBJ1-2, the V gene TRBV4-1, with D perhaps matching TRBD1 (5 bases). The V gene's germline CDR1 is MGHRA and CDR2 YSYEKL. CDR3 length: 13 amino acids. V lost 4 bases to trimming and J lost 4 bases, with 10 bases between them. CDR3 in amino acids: CASSLAGTYGYTF. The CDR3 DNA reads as TGCGCCAGCAGCCTGGCAGGGACCTATGGCTACACCTTC.

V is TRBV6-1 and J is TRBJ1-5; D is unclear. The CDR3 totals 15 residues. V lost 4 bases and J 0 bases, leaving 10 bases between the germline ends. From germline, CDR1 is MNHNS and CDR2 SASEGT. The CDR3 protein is CASSVNPLSNQPQHF. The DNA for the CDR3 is TGTGCCAGCAGTGTCAACCCCCTTAGCAATCAGCCCCAGCATTTT.

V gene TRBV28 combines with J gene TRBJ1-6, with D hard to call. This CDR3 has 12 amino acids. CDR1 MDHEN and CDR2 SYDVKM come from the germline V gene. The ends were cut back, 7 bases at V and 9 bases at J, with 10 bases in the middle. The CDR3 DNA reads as TGTGCCAGCACCGTTGCGAGTTCACCCCTCCACTTT. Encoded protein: CASTVASSPLHF.

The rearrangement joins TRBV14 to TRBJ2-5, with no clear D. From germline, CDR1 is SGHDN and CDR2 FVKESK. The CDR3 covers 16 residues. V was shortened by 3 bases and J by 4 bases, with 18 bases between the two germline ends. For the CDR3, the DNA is TGTGCCAGCAGCCAGGGTCAAGGTCAGTTTGGAGAGACCCAGTACTTC. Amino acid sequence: CASSQGQGQFGETQYF.

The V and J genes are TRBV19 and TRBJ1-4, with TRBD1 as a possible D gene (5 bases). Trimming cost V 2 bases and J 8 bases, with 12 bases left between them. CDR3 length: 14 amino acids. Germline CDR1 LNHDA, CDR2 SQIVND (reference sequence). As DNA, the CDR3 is TGTGCCAGTAGTATAACTGGGGGAGTCGAAAAACTGTTTTTT. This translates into CASSITGGVEKLFF.

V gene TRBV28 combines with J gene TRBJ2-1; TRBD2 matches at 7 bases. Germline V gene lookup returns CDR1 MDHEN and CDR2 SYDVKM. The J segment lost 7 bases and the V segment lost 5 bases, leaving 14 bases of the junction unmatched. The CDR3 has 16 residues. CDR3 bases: TGTGCCAGCAGTCTAAGCGGGGTGGTGGATGGGAATGAGCAGTTCTTC. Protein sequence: CASSLSGVVDGNEQFF.

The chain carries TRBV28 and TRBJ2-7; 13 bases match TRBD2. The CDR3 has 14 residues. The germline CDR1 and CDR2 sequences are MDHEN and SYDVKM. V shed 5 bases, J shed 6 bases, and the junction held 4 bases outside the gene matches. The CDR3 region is CASSRRLAGGEQYF. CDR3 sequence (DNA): TGTGCCAGCAGTCGCAGACTAGCGGGGGGCGAGCAGTACTTC.

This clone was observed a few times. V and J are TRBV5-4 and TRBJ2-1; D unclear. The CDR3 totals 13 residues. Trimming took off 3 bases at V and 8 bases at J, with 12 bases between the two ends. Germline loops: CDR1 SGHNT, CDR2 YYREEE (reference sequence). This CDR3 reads CASSSRSRDEQFF. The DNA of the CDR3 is TGTGCCAGCAGCTCCCGTTCGCGAGATGAGCAGTTCTTC.

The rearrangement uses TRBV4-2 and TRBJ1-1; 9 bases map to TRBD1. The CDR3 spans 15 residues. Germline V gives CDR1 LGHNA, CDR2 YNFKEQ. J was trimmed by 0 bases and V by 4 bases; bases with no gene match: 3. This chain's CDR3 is CASSLGQGMNTEAFF. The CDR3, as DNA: TGTGCCAGCAGCCTGGGACAGGGCATGAACACTGAAGCTTTCTTT.

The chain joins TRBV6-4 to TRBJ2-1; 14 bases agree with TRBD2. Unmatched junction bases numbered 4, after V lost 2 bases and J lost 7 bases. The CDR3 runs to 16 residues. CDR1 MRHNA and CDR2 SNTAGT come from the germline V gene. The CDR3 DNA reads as TGTGCCAGCAGTGACGTGGGGACTAGCGGGAGAAATGAGCAGTTCTTC. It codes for CASSDVGTSGRNEQFF.

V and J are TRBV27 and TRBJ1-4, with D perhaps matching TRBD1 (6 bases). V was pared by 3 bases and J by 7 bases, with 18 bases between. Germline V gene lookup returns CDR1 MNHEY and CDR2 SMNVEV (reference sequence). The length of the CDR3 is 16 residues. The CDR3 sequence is CASSFLFRQGSEKLFF. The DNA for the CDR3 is TGTGCCAGCAGTTTTTTGTTCCGCCAGGGGAGTGAAAAACTGTTTTTT. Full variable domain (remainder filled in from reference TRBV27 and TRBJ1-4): EAQVTQNPRYLITVTGKKLTVTCSQNMNHEYMSWYRQDPGLGLRQIYYSMNVEVTDKGDVPEGYKVSRKEKRNFPLILESPSPNQTSLYFCASSFLFRQGSEKLFFGSGTQLSVL.

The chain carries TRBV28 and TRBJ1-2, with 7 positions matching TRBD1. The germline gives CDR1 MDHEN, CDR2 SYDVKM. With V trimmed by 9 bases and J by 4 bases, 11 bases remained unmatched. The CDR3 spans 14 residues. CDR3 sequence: CASAPGQKIYGYTF. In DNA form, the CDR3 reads TGTGCCAGTGCACCGGGACAGAAAATCTATGGCTACACCTTC.